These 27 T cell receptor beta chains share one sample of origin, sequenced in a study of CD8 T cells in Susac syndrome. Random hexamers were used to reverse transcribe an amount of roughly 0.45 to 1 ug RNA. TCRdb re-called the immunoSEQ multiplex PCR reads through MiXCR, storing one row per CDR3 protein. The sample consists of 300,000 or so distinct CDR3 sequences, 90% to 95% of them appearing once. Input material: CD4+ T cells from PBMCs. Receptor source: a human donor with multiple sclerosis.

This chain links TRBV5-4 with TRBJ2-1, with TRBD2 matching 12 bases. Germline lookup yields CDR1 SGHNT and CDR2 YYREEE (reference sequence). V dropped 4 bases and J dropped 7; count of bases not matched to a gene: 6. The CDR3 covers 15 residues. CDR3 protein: CASSQGLAGSNEQFF. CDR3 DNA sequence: TGTGCCAGCAGCCAGGGACTAGCGGGCTCAAATGAGCAGTTCTTC.

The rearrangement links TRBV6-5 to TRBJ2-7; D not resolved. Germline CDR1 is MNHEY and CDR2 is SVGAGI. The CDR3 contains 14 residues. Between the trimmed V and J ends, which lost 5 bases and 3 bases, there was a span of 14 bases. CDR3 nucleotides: TGTGCCAGCAGTACATCTCGGACGTACTACGAGCAGTACTTC. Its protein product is CASSTSRTYYEQYF.

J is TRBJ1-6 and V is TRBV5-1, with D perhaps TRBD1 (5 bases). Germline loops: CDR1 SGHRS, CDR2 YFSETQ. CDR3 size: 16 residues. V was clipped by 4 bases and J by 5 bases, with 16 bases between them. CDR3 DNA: TGCGCCAGCAGCACGGACCGGGGAGGGGATAATTCACCCCTCCACTTT. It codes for CASSTDRGGDNSPLHF.

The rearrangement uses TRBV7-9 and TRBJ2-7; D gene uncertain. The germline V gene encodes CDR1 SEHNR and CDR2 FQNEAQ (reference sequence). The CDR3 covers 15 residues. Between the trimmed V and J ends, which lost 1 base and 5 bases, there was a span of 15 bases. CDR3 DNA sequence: TGTGCCAGCAGCTTAGAAGGGCCCCCGAGGAACGAGCAGTACTTC. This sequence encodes CASSLEGPPRNEQYF. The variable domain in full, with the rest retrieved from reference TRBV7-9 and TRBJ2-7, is DTGVSQNPRHKITKRGQNVTFRCDPISEHNRLYWYRQTLGQGPEFLTYFQNEAQLEKSRLLSDRFSAERPKGSFSTLEIQRTEQGDSAMYLCASSLEGPPRNEQYFGPGTRLTVT.

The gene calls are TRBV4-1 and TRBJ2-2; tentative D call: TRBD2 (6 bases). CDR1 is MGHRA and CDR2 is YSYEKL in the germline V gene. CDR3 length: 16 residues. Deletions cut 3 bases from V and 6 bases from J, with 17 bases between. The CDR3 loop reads CASSHVGRGMPGELFF. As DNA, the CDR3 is TGCGCCAGCAGCCACGTTGGACGGGGGATGCCCGGGGAGCTGTTTTTT.

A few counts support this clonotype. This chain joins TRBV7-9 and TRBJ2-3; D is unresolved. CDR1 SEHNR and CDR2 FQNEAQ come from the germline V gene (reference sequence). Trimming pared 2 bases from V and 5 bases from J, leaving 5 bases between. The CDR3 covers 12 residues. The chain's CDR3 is CASSLLGDTQYF. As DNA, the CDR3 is TGTGCCAGCAGCTTATTGGGAGATACGCAGTATTTT.

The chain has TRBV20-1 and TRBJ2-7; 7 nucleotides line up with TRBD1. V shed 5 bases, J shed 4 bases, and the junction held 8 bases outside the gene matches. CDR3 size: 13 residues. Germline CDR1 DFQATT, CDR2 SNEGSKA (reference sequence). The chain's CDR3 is CSAYRDSSYEQYF. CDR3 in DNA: TGCAGTGCTTACCGGGACAGCTCGTACGAGCAGTACTTC.

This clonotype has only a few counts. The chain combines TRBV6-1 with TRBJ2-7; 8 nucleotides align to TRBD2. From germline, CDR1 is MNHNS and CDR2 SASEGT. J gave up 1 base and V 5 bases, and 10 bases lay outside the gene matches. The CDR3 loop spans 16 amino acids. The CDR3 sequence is CASSPTGVAGSYEQYF. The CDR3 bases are TGTGCCAGCAGTCCAACTGGAGTAGCGGGATCCTACGAGCAGTACTTC.

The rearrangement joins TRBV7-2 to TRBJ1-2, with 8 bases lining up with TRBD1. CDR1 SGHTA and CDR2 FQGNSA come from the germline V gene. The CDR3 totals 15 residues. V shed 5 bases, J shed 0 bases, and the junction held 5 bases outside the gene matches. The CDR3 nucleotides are TGTGCCAGCAGCGTTCAGGGGGCCGCTAACTATGGCTACACCTTC. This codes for CASSVQGAANYGYTF.

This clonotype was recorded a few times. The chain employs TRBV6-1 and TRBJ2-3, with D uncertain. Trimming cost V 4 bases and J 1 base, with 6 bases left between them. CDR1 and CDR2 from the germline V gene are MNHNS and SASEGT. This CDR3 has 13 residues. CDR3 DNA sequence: TGTGCCAGCAGTGCCGCCGGCACAGATACGCAGTATTTT. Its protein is CASSAAGTDTQYF.

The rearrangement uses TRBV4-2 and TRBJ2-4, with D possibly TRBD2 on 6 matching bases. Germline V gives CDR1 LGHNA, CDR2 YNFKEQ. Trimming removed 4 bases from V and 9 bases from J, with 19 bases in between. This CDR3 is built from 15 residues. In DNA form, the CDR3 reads TGTGCCAGCAGCCGAGGCCTCAGACTAGAGGGCATTCAGTACTTC. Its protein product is CASSRGLRLEGIQYF.

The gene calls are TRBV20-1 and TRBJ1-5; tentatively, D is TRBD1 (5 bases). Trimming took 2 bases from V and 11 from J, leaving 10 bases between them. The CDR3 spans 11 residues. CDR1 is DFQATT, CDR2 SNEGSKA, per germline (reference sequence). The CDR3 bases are TGCAGTGCTAGATTAGGGGTGTCCCAGCATTTT. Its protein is CSARLGVSQHF.

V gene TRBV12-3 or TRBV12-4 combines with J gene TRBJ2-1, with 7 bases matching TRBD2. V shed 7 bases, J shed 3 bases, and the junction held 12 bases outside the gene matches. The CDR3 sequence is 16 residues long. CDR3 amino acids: CASTSGGRLNYNEQFF. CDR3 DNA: TGTGCCAGCACCTCGGGAGGTAGACTAAACTACAATGAGCAGTTCTTC.

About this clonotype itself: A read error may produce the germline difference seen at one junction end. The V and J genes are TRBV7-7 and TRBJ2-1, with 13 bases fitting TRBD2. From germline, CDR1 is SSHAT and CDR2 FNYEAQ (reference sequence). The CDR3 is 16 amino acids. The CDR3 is CASSLALAGGNNEQFF. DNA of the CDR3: TGTGCTAGCAGCTTAGCACTAGCGGGAGGGAACAATGAGCAGTTCTTC.

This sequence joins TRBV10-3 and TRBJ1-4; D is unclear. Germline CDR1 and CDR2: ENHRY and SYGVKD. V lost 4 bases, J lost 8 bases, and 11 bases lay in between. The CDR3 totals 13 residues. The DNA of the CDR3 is TGTGCCATCAGTGCCGCGACACAGGAAAAACTGTTTTTT. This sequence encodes CAISAATQEKLFF.

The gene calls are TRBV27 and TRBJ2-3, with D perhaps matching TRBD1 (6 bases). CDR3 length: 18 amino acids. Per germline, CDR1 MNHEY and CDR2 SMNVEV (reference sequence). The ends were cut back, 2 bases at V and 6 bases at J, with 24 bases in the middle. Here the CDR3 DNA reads TGTGCCAGCAGTTTACAGAGATACCAACAGGGTCGTCTGGATACGCAGTATTTT. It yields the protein CASSLQRYQQGRLDTQYF.

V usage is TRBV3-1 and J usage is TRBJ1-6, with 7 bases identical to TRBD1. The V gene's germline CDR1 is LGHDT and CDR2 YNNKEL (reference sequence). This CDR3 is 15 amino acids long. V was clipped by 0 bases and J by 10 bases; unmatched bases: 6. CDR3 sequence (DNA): TGTGCCAGCAGCCAAGAGGTAGGGGGCGGCTCACCCCTCCACTTT. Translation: CASSQEVGGGSPLHF.

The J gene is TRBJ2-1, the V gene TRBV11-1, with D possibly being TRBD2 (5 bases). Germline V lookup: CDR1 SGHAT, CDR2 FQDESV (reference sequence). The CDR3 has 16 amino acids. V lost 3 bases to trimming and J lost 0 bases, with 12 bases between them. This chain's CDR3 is CASSLRRALSYNEQFF. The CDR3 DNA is TGTGCCAGCAGCTTGAGGCGGGCCCTCTCCTACAATGAGCAGTTCTTC. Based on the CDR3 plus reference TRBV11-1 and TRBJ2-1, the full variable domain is EAEVAQSPRYKITEKSQAVAFWCDPISGHATLYWYRQILGQGPELLVQFQDESVVDDSQLPKDRFSAERLKGVDSTLKIQPAELGDSAMYLCASSLRRALSYNEQFFGPGTRLTVL.

The CDR3 DNA sequence: TGTGCCAGCAGGGATAGCGGACAGGGGGCCCGTAACTATGGCTACACCTTC. Translating gives CASRDSGQGARNYGYTF. The rearrangement uses TRBV12-3 or TRBV12-4 and TRBJ1-2; TRBD1 aligns across 11 bases. The ends lost 6 bases at V and 1 base at J; junction bases unmatched: 10. The CDR3 contains 17 residues.

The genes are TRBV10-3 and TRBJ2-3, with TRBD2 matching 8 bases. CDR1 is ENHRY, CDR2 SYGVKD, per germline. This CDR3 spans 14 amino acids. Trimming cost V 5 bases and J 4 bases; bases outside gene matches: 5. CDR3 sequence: CAISPGLGADTQYF. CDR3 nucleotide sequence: TGTGCCATCAGTCCGGGACTAGGGGCAGATACGCAGTATTTT.

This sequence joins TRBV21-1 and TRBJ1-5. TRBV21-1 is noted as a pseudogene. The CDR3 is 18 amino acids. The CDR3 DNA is TGTGCCAGCCGAGAGCTTTGTACCTATAGACAAAGCAATCAGCCCCAGCATTTT. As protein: CASRELCTYRQSNQPQHF.

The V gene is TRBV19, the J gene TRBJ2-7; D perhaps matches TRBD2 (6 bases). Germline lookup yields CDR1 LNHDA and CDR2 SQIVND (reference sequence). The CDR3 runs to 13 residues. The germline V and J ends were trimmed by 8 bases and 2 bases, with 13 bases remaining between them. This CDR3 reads CASAGSRAYEQYF. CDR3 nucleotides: TGTGCCAGTGCCGGGAGCAGGGCCTACGAGCAGTACTTC.

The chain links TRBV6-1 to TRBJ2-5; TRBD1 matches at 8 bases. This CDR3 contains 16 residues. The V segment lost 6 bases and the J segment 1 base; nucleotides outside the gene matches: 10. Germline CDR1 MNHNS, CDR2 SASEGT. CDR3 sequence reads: CASSRRQGRLQETQYF. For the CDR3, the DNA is TGTGCCAGCAGCCGACGACAGGGGCGTCTCCAAGAGACCCAGTACTTC.

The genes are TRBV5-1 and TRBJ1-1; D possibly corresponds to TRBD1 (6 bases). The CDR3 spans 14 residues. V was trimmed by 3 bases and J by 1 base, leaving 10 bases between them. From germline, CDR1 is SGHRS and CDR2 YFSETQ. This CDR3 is CASSWTDTNTEAFF. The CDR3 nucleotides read TGCGCCAGCAGCTGGACAGATACGAACACTGAAGCTTTCTTT.

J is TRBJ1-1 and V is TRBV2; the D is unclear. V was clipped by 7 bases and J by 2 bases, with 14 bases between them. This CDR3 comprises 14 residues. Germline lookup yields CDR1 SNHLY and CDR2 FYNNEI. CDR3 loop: CASTPSRYNTEAFF. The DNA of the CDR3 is TGTGCCAGCACCCCGTCTCGCTATAACACTGAAGCTTTCTTT. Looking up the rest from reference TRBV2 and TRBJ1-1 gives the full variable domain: EPEVTQTPSHQVTQMGQEVILRCVPISNHLYFYWYRQILGQKVEFLVSFYNNEISEKSEIFDDQFSVERPDGSNFTLKIRSTKLEDSAMYFCASTPSRYNTEAFFGQGTRLTVV.

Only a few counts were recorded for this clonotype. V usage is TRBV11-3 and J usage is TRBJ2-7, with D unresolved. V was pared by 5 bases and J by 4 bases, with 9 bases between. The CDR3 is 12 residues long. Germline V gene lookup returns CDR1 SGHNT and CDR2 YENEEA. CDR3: CASSRLSYEQYF. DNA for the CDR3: TGTGCCAGCAGCAGGCTTTCTTACGAGCAGTACTTC.

CDR3 loop: CSAHPGQTSTYEQYF. The CDR3 bases are TGCAGTGCCCACCCCGGACAGACTAGTACCTACGAGCAGTACTTC. The genes are TRBV20-1 and TRBJ2-7; D is perhaps TRBD1 or TRBD2 (6 bases each). CDR1 and CDR2 from the germline V gene are DFQATT and SNEGSKA (reference sequence). This CDR3 is built from 15 residues. V was pared by 6 bases and J by 2 bases, with 20 bases between.